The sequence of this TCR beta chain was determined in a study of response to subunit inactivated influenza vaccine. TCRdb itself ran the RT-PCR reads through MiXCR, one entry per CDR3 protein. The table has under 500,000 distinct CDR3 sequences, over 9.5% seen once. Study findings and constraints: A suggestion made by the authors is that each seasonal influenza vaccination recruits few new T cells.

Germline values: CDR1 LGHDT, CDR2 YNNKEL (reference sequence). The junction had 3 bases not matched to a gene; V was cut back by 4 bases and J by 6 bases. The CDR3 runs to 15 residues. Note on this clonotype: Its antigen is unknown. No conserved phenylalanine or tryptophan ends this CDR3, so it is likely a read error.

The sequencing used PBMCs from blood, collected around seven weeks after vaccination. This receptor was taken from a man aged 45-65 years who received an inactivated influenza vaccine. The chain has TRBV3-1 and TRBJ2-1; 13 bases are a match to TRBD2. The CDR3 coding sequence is TGTGCCAGCAGCCGACGACTAGCGGGAGGCAATGAGCAGTTCCTC. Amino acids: CASSRRLAGGNEQFL.